The 13 T cell receptor beta chains below were found in one sample sequenced in a study of CD4+ T cells in melanoma. The method was immunoSEQ multiplex PCR; TCRdb's version includes in-frame clones alone and lacks a portion of them. The sample includes 90,000 to 130,000 clones, around 92% of them seen just once. The material sequenced was peripheral blood. Receptor source: a human donor with melanoma.

This clone came up a few times. The CDR3 sequence is CASLSDRGPRGYTF. The CDR3 DNA sequence: TGTGCCAGCCTATCTGACAGGGGGCCTCGTGGCTACACCTTC. The rearrangement uses TRBV6-5 and TRBJ1-2; 10 bases agree with TRBD1. The CDR3 runs to 14 residues. The V gene's germline CDR1 is MNHEY and CDR2 SVGAGI. V lost 8 bases to trimming and J lost 7 bases; unmatched junction nucleotides: 10.

This chain uses TRBV4-2 with TRBJ1-2; D possibly corresponds to TRBD1 (6 bases). The germline V gene has CDR1 LGHNA and CDR2 YNFKEQ. This CDR3 has 15 residues. The ends were cut back, 0 bases at V and 5 bases at J, with 13 bases in the middle. The CDR3 spells CASSQDQRGAYGYTF. Here the CDR3 DNA reads TGTGCCAGCAGCCAAGATCAAAGGGGGGCTTATGGCTACACCTTC.

This chain joins TRBV7-3 and TRBJ2-3; 7 nucleotides agree with TRBD2. The germline V gene has CDR1 SGHTA and CDR2 FQGTGA. This CDR3 spans 14 amino acids. V shed 5 bases and J 2 bases; nucleotides not matched to a gene: 4. CDR3 bases: TGTGCCAGCAGCCCGGGGGGAATCACAGATACGCAGTATTTT. As protein: CASSPGGITDTQYF.

The rearrangement joins TRBV5-4 to TRBJ1-1; 8 bases map to TRBD1. CDR1 is SGHNT and CDR2 is YYREEE in the germline V gene (reference sequence). The trim removed 0 bases at V and 8 bases at J, leaving 6 bases unmatched. The CDR3 contains 14 residues. For the CDR3, the DNA is TGTGCCAGCAGCTTGGACAGGGGGACGGCAGAAGCTTTCTTT. Its protein product is CASSLDRGTAEAFF.

This clone occurred a few times. V usage is TRBV7-2 and J usage is TRBJ2-3; 7 bases fit TRBD1. This CDR3 is 16 amino acids long. Trimming took 8 bases from V and 0 from J; bases not matched to a gene: 11. The germline gives CDR1 SGHTA, CDR2 FQGNSA. CDR3 nucleotide sequence: TGTGCCAGCGGCGACCCGGACAGGACCAGCACAGATACGCAGTATTTT. It translates to CASGDPDRTSTDTQYF.

V and J are TRBV4-3 and TRBJ1-2; the D is unclear. Germline-derived CDR1 and CDR2 are LGHNA and YSLEER. This CDR3 comprises 16 residues. Between the trimmed V and J ends, which lost 4 bases and 0 bases, there was a span of 15 bases. CDR3 in amino acids: CASSPSTTNANYGYTF. In nucleotides, the CDR3 is TGCGCCAGCAGCCCGTCAACTACCAACGCTAACTATGGCTACACCTTC.

The CDR3 DNA reads as TGTGCCAGCAGCCAGAGTAGAGTCGAGACCCAGTACTTC. Translating gives CASSQSRVETQYF. The chain joins TRBV11-2 to TRBJ2-5; no clear D. V lost 5 bases, J lost 5 bases, and 12 bases lay in between. CDR1 is SGHAT, CDR2 FQNNGV, per germline. The CDR3 sequence is 13 residues long.

The rearrangement uses TRBV7-2 and TRBJ1-4; the D gene is possibly TRBD1 (5 bases). V was pared by 5 bases and J by 8 bases, with 18 bases between. Germline CDR1 and CDR2: SGHTA and FQGNSA. This CDR3 has 15 residues. Here the CDR3 reads CASSPSPGGGEKLFF. CDR3 coding DNA: TGTGCCAGCAGCCCTTCACCCGGGGGGGGAGAAAAACTGTTTTTT.

The chain links TRBV28 to TRBJ1-2, with TRBD1 matching 7 bases. Germline-derived CDR1 and CDR2 are MDHEN and SYDVKM. Trimming took 5 bases from V and 6 from J; bases not matched to a gene: 3. The CDR3 sequence is 12 residues long. CDR3 residues: CASSDREDGYTF. The CDR3 region has the DNA TGTGCCAGCAGTGACAGGGAGGATGGCTACACCTTC.

The CDR3 is CASSEAWQGLGYGYTF. The DNA of the CDR3 is TGTGCCAGCAGTGAAGCGTGGCAGGGGCTGGGCTATGGCTACACCTTC. The gene calls are TRBV2 and TRBJ1-2; D perhaps matches TRBD1 (6 bases). The CDR3 loop spans 16 amino acids. Germline CDR1 SNHLY, CDR2 FYNNEI. V was trimmed by 0 bases and J by 4 bases, leaving 15 bases between them.

This clone was seen a handful of times. The genes are TRBV4-3 and TRBJ1-4; weak D call: TRBD1 (6 bases). Looked up from germline, CDR1 is LGHNA and CDR2 is YSLEER. Trimming stripped 5 bases from V and 8 bases from J, with 15 bases between. The CDR3 extends over 14 amino acids. The chain's CDR3 is CASSNSRGGEKLFF. In DNA form, the CDR3 reads TGCGCCAGCAGCAACTCCAGGGGCGGGGAAAAACTGTTTTTT.

The chain carries TRBV18 and TRBJ2-5, with D possibly TRBD2 on 6 matching bases. V was cut by 3 bases and J by 4 bases, with 18 bases left in between. The V gene's germline CDR1 is KGHSH and CDR2 LQKENI. The CDR3 spans 16 residues. CDR3 residues: CASSPSGGSGRETQYF. Here the CDR3 DNA reads TGTGCCAGCTCACCCTCCGGGGGTTCGGGGCGAGAGACCCAGTACTTC.

This rearrangement joins TRBV7-2 to TRBJ2-7; D perhaps matches TRBD1 (6 bases). CDR3 size: 14 residues. Germline V lookup: CDR1 SGHTA, CDR2 FQGNSA. V was pared by 5 bases and J by 5 bases, with 16 bases between. The CDR3 loop is CASSELAAGDEQYF. CDR3 DNA: TGTGCCAGCAGCGAACTTGCAGCAGGGGACGAGCAGTACTTC.